These 18 T cell receptor beta chains were sequenced from one sample in a study of T cell repertoires in cytomegalovirus infection. TCRdb itself ran the reads through MiXCR, one entry per CDR3 protein. This sample has approximately 140,000 distinct CDR3 sequences, with under 30% found just once. The antigens of these receptors remain unknown. Sequenced input: PBMCs, sequenced either directly or after in vitro stimulation (not recorded which). Receptors originate from a human donor in good health (CMV status not recorded). Some clones in this sample may be carry-over from other donors' samples.

This clonotype was found many times. The V and J genes are TRBV7-2 and TRBJ2-3; maybe TRBD2 (6 bases). This CDR3 comprises 12 residues. The V gene's germline CDR1 is SGHTA and CDR2 FQGNSA. With 7 bases removed from V and 14 bases from J, the gap between germline ends came to 19 bases. In DNA, the CDR3 is TGTGCCAGCACCCTTAGCGGACTCCCGGGGTATTTT. Translating it yields CASTLSGLPGYF.

The chain employs TRBV9 and TRBJ2-7; D is possibly TRBD2 (6 bases). Deletions cut 3 bases from V and 8 bases from J, with 12 bases between. Germline V gene lookup returns CDR1 SGDLS and CDR2 YYNGEE. The CDR3 sequence is 12 residues long. The CDR3 here is CASSDGGSKQYF. The CDR3, as DNA: TGTGCCAGCAGCGACGGGGGTTCGAAGCAGTACTTC.

This clonotype was found many times. V is TRBV7-2 and J is TRBJ1-1; D ambiguous. Looked up from germline, CDR1 is SGHTA and CDR2 is FQGNSA. Trimming left V 4 bases short and J 6 bases short, with 18 bases between. The CDR3 sequence is 15 residues long. CDR3 sequence (DNA): TGTGCCAGCAGCTCCACCCTCGGGGTCGGAGCTGAAGCTTTCTTT. Translation: CASSSTLGVGAEAFF.

This clonotype was recorded at least ten times. V and J are TRBV11-2 and TRBJ1-6, with 7 bases that match TRBD1. The V segment lost 5 bases and the J segment 9 bases; nucleotides outside the gene matches: 7. The CDR3 runs to 14 residues. From germline, CDR1 is SGHAT and CDR2 FQNNGV. The chain's CDR3 is CASSTGTVGSPLHF. As DNA, the CDR3 is TGTGCCAGCAGCACCGGGACAGTAGGTTCACCCCTCCACTTT.

The gene calls are TRBV6-6 and TRBJ2-1, with 11 bases lining up with TRBD1. V lost 6 bases and J lost 6; bases outside the gene matches: 1. The CDR3 runs 13 residues. CDR1 is MNHNY and CDR2 is SVGAGI in the germline V gene (reference sequence). This CDR3 reads CASRGTGGNEQFF. For the CDR3, the DNA is TGTGCCAGCAGGGGGACAGGGGGCAATGAGCAGTTCTTC.

The sample holds many counts of this clonotype. The CDR3, as DNA: TGTGCCAGCAGCTGGGGTTTATCTCCACCCGGGGAGCTGTTTTTT. It is translated as CASSWGLSPPGELFF. J is TRBJ2-2 and V is TRBV7-8; D not resolved. Per the germline V gene, CDR1 is SGHVS and CDR2 is FQNEAQ. This CDR3 is 15 amino acids long. V lost 4 bases to trimming and J lost 6 bases, with 15 bases between them.

A note on this clonotype: Sequence at one end of the junction differs from germline and may be a read error. This CDR3 reads CASSSGTSGTYSEQFF. As DNA, the CDR3 is TGTGCCAGCAGTTCCGGGACTAGCGGGACCTACAGTGAGCAGTTCTTC. The rearrangement joins TRBV27 to TRBJ2-1, with TRBD2 matching over 13 bases. CDR1 and CDR2 from the germline V gene are MNHEY and SMNVEV (reference sequence). CDR3 length equals 16 residues.

CDR3 residues: CASNLGEGETQYF. The CDR3 coding sequence is TGTGCCAGCAACCTGGGGGAGGGGGAGACCCAGTACTTC. This chain joins TRBV9 and TRBJ2-5, with TRBD2 identical over 7 bases. V was pared by 6 bases and J by 5 bases, with 7 bases of the junction left unmatched. Germline V gives CDR1 SGDLS, CDR2 YYNGEE. The CDR3 has 13 residues.

The chain combines TRBV7-9 with TRBJ1-6; TRBD1 matches at 10 bases. From germline, CDR1 is SEHNR and CDR2 FQNEAQ (reference sequence). The CDR3 sequence is 15 residues long. V shed 0 bases, J shed 10 bases, and the junction held 3 bases outside the gene matches. CDR3 coding DNA: TGTGCCAGCAGCTTAGCGGGACAGGGGAAATCACCCCTCCACTTT. It translates to CASSLAGQGKSPLHF.

This clonotype has only one observation. The gene calls are TRBV19 and TRBJ1-5; possible D gene TRBD1, 6 bases. The CDR3 covers 13 residues. V was pared by 8 bases and J by 6 bases, with 14 bases between. Germline V gives CDR1 LNHDA, CDR2 SQIVND (reference sequence). The CDR3 DNA reads as TGTGCCAGTGCGACAGGCCGAGGTCAGCCCCAGCATTTT. Its protein is CASATGRGQPQHF. The entire variable domain, with the rest obtained from reference TRBV19 and TRBJ1-5, is as follows: DGGITQSPKYLFRKEGQNVTLSCEQNLNHDAMYWYRQDPGQGLRLIYYSQIVNDFQKGDIAEGYSVSREKKESFPLTVTSAQKNPTAFYLCASATGRGQPQHFGDGTRLSIL.

The chain employs TRBV7-2 and TRBJ1-2, with D unresolved. The CDR3 runs 13 residues. CDR1 and CDR2 (germline): SGHTA, FQGNSA. Trimming took off 1 base at V and 8 bases at J, with 11 bases between the two ends. The CDR3 spells CASSLGSGSGYTF. CDR3 in DNA: TGTGCCAGCAGCTTAGGGTCAGGAAGCGGCTACACCTTC.

This clonotype turned up a few times. The J gene is TRBJ2-7, the V gene TRBV7-9, with TRBD2 matching over 13 bases. Germline V gene lookup returns CDR1 SEHNR and CDR2 FQNEAQ (reference sequence). The CDR3 extends over 17 amino acids. Trimming cost V 5 bases and J 6 bases; bases outside gene matches: 13. CDR3 in amino acids: CASSRTSGGARGSEQYF. CDR3 in DNA: TGTGCCAGCAGCCGGACTAGCGGGGGAGCCCGAGGTTCCGAGCAGTACTTC.

This clonotype was counted at least ten times. The genes are TRBV11-2 and TRBJ1-1, with D possibly matching TRBD1 (5 bases). The germline CDR1 and CDR2 sequences are SGHAT and FQNNGV. This CDR3 spans 12 amino acids. V was shortened by 3 bases and J by 11 bases, with 13 bases between the two germline ends. The CDR3 DNA sequence: TGTGCCAGCAGCTTCCGGGCCGAGGGGGCTTTCTTT. Residues: CASSFRAEGAFF.

This clonotype has a count of ten or more. The CDR3 loop is CASTLRVGTEAFF. CDR3 nucleotide sequence: TGTGCCAGCACCCTGAGAGTTGGGACTGAAGCTTTCTTT. The rearrangement links TRBV7-2 to TRBJ1-1; D gene uncertain. Trimming removed 7 bases at V and 5 bases at J, with 14 bases between. The CDR3 length is 13 residues. The germline CDR1 and CDR2 sequences are SGHTA and FQGNSA.

This clonotype was counted between two and nine times. The chain couples TRBV20-1 to TRBJ2-1, with 8 bases fitting TRBD2. CDR1 is DFQATT, CDR2 SNEGSKA, per germline (reference sequence). This CDR3 comprises 13 residues. With V trimmed by 6 bases and J by 4 bases, 5 bases remained unmatched. In DNA, the CDR3 is TGCAGTGCCGTGACTAGCGCATACAATGAGCAGTTCTTC. It is translated as CSAVTSAYNEQFF.

The chain has TRBV28 and TRBJ2-5; 9 positions match TRBD2. Trimming at V came to 2 bases and at J to 5 bases, leaving 6 bases not matched to a gene. Per germline, CDR1 MDHEN and CDR2 SYDVKM. This CDR3 has 15 amino acids. CDR3 coding DNA: TGTGCCAGCAGTTTAGGCGGGAGGGCCCCGGAGACCCAGTACTTC. It yields the protein CASSLGGRAPETQYF.

V gene TRBV20-1 combines with J gene TRBJ2-3, with TRBD2 matching over 7 bases. The V gene end was trimmed by 1 base and the J gene end by 2 bases; junction bases not matched to a gene: 12. Germline V gene data show CDR1 as DFQATT and CDR2 as SNEGSKA (reference sequence). The CDR3 consists of 17 residues. CDR3 sequence reads: CSARAFVASGHTDTQYF. The CDR3 coding sequence is TGCAGTGCTAGAGCATTCGTGGCTAGCGGACACACAGATACGCAGTATTTT.

The chain recombines TRBV20-1 with TRBJ2-3, with 9 bases fitting TRBD2. J was trimmed by 8 bases and V by 0 bases; bases with no gene match: 6. Looked up from germline, CDR1 is DFQATT and CDR2 is SNEGSKA (reference sequence). This CDR3 is 14 amino acids long. The CDR3 bases are TGCAGTGCTAGAGAAGTAGCGGGAGCTACTACGCAGTATTTT. Translated, it gives CSAREVAGATTQYF.